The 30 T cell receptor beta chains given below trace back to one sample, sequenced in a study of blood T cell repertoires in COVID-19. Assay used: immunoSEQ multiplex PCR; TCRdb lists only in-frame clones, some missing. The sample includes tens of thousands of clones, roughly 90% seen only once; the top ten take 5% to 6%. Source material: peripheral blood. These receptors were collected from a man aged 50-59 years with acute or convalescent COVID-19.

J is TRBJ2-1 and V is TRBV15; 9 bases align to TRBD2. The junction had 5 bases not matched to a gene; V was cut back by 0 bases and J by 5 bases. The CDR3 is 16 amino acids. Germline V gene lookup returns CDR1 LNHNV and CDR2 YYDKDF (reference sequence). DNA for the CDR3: TGTGCCACCAGCAGAGATAACGGCGGGGGGGACAATGAGCAGTTCTTC. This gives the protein CATSRDNGGGDNEQFF.

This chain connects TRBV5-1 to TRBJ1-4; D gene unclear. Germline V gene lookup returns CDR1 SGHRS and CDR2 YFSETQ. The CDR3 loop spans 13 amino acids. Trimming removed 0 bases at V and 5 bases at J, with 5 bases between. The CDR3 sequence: CASSLGANEKLFF. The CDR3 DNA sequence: TGCGCCAGCAGCTTGGGGGCGAATGAAAAACTGTTTTTT.

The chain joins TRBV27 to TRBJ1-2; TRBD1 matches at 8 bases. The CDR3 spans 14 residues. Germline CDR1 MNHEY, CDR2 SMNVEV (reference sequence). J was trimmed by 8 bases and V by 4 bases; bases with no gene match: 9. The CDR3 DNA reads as TGTGCCAGCAGTTCATACCTGGACAGGGAAGGCTACACCTTC. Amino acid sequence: CASSSYLDREGYTF.

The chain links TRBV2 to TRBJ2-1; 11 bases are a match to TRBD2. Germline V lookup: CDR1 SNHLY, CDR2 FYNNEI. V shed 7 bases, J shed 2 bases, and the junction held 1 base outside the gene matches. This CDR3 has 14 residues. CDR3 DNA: TGTGCCAGCATTAGCGGGAGGGCCTACAATGAGCAGTTCTTC. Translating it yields CASISGRAYNEQFF.

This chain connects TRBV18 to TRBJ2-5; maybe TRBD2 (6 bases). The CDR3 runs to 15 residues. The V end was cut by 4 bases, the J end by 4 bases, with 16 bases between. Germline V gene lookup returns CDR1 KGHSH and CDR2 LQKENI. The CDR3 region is CASSRERVEGETQYF. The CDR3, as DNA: TGTGCCAGCTCACGAGAGCGGGTTGAAGGAGAGACCCAGTACTTC.

CDR3 bases: TGTGCCAGCAGCTTAGGCACGGGACAGGGTGGTGAAAAACTGTTTTTT. Its translation is CASSLGTGQGGEKLFF. The chain carries TRBV7-9 and TRBJ1-4; 9 positions match TRBD1. This CDR3 has 16 residues. Germline CDR1 and CDR2: SEHNR and FQNEAQ (reference sequence). J lost 7 bases, V lost 1 base, and 7 bases had no gene match.

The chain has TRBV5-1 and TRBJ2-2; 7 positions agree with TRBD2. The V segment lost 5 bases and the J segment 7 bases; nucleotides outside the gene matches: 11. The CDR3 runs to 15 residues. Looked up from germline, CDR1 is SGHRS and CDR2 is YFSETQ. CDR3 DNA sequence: TGCGCCAGCAGGCGAGGGGAGGGCCGGAACGGGGAGCTGTTTTTT. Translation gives CASRRGEGRNGELFF.

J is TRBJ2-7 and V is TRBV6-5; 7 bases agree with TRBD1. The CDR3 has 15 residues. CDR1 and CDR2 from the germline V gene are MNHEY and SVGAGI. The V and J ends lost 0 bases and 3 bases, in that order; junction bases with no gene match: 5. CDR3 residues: CASSYSTQGDYEQYF. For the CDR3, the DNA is TGTGCCAGCAGTTACTCGACTCAGGGGGACTACGAGCAGTACTTC.

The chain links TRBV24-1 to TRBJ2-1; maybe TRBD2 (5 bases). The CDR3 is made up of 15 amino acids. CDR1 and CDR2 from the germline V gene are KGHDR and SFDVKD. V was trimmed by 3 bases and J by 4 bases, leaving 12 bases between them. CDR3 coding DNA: TGTGCCACCAGTGATAGGCTAGCCGTTTACAATGAGCAGTTCTTC. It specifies CATSDRLAVYNEQFF.

The CDR3 sequence is CAISEQGSDTQYF. For the CDR3, the DNA is TGTGCCATCAGTGAACAGGGCTCAGATACGCAGTATTTT. V and J are TRBV10-3 and TRBJ2-3; a weak D match, TRBD1 (6 bases). Germline lookup yields CDR1 ENHRY and CDR2 SYGVKD. The CDR3 totals 13 residues. V lost 3 bases to trimming and J lost 4 bases, with 8 bases between them.

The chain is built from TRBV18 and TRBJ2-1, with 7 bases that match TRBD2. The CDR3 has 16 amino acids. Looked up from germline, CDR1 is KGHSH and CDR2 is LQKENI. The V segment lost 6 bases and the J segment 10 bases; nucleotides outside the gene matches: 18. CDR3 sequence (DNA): TGTGCCAGCTCGCCTAAGGGACTACCTCTGAGGAACGAGCAGTTCTTC. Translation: CASSPKGLPLRNEQFF. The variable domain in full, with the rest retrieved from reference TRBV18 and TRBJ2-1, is NAGVMQNPRHLVRRRGQEARLRCSPMKGHSHVYWYRQLPEEGLKFMVYLQKENIIDESGMPKERFSAEFPKEGPSILRIQQVVRGDSAAYFCASSPKGLPLRNEQFFGPGTRLTVL.

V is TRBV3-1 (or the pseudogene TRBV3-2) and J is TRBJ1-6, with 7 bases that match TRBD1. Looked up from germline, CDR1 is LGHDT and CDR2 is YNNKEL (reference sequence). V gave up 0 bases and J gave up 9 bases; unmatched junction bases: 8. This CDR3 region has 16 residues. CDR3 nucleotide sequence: TGTGCCAGCAGCCAAGATCGCACCAGGGGGTTTTCACCCCTCCACTTT. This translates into CASSQDRTRGFSPLHF.

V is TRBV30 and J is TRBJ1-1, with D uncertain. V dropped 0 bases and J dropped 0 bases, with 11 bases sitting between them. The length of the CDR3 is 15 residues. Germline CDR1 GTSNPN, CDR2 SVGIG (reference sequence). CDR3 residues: CAWSVLRNMNTEAFF. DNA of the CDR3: TGTGCCTGGAGTGTACTGAGGAACATGAACACTGAAGCTTTCTTT.

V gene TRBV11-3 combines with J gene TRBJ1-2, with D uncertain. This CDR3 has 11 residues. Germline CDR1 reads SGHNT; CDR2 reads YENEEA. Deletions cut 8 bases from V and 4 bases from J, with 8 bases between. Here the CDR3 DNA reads TGTGCCAGCTCTAACGGCTATGGCTACACCTTC. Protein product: CASSNGYGYTF. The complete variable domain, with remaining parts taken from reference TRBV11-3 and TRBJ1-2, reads EAGVVQSPRYKIIEKKQPVAFWCNPISGHNTLYWYLQNLGQGPELLIRYENEEAVDDSQLPKDRFSAERLKGVDSTLKIQPAELGDSAVYLCASSNGYGYTFGSGTRLTVV.

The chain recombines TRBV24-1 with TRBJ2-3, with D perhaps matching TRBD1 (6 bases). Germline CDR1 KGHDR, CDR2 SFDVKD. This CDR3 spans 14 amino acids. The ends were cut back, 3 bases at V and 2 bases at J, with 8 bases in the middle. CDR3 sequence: CATSDPGHTDTQYF. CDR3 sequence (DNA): TGTGCCACCAGTGATCCGGGACACACAGATACGCAGTATTTT.

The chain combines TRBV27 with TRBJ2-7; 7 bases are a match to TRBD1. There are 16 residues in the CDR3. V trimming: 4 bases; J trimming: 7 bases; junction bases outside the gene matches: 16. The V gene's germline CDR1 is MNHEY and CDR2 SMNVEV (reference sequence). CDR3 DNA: TGTGCCAGCAGTTCTATCACCGGGACACAGGGGAAGGAGCAGTACTTC. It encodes CASSSITGTQGKEQYF.

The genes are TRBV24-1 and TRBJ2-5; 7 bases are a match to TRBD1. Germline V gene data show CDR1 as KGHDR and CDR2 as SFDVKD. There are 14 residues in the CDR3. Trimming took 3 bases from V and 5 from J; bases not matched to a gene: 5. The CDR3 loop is CATSDTIRGETQYF. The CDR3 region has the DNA TGTGCCACCAGTGATACAATCAGGGGGGAGACCCAGTACTTC.

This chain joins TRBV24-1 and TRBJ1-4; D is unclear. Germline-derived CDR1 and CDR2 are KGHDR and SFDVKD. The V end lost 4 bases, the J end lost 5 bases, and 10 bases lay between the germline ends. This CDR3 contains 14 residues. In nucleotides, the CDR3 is TGTGCCACCAGTGACGCCAGAGGAAATGAAAAACTGTTTTTT. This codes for CATSDARGNEKLFF.

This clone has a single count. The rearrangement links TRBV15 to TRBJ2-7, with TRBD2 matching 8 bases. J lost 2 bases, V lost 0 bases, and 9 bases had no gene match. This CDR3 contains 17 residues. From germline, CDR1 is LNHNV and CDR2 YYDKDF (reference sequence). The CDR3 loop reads CATSRDPWREVAYEQYF. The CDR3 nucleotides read TGTGCCACCAGCAGAGATCCCTGGCGGGAGGTCGCCTACGAGCAGTACTTC.

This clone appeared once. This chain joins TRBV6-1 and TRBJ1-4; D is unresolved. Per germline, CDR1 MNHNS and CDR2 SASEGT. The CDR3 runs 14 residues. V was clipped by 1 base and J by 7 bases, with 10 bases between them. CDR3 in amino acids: CASSEEPGGEKLFF. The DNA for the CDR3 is TGTGCCAGCAGTGAAGAACCCGGAGGTGAAAAACTGTTTTTT.

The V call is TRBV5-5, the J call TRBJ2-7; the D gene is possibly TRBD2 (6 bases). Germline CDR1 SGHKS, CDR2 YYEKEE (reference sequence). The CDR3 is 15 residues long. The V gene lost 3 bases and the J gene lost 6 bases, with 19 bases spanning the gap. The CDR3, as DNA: TGTGCCAGCAGCTGGGGATCCCTCGGGAGTCGCGAGCAGTACTTC. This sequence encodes CASSWGSLGSREQYF.

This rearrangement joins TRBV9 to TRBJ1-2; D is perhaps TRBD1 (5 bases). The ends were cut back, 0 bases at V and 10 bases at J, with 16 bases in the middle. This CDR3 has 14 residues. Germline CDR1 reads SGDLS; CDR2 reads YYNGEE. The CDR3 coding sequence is TGTGCCAGCAGCGTAGAAATCAGGGCTAAGGACTACACCTTC. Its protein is CASSVEIRAKDYTF.

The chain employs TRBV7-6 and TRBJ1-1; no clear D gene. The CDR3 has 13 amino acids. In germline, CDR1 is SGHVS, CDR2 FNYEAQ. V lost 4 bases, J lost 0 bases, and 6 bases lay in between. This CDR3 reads CASSSTLNTEAFF. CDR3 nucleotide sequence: TGTGCCAGCAGCTCTACTTTGAACACTGAAGCTTTCTTT.

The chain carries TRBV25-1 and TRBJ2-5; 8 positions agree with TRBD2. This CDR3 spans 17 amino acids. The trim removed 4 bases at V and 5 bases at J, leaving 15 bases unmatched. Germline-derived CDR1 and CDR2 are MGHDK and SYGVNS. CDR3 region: CASSATLGSGSGETQYF. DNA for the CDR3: TGTGCCAGCAGTGCCACTCTGGGCAGCGGGAGTGGGGAGACCCAGTACTTC.

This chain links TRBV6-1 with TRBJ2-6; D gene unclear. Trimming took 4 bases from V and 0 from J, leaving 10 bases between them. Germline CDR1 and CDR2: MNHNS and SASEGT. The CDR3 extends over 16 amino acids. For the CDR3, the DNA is TGTGCCAGCAGTGCCCTAAAGAGCTCTGGGGCCAACGTCCTGACTTTC. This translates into CASSALKSSGANVLTF.

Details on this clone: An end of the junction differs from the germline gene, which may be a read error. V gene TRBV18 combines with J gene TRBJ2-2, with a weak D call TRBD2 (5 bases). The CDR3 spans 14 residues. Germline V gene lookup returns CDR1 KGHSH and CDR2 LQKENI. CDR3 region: CASSPPGNSGELFF. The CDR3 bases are TGTGCCAGCTCACCCCCGGGGAACTCCGGGGAGCTGTTTTTT. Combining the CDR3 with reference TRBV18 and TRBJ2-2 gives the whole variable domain NAGVMQNPRHLVRRRGQEARLRCSPMKGHSHVYWYRQLPEEGLKFMVYLQKENIIDESGMPKERFSAEFPKEGPSILRIQQVVRGDSAAYFCASSPPGNSGELFFGEGSRLTVL.

This CDR3 is CASSQEGTVSYNEQFF. CDR3 in DNA: TGTGCCAGCAGCCAAGAAGGGACAGTCTCCTACAATGAGCAGTTCTTC. The V call is TRBV3-1 (or the pseudogene TRBV3-2), the J call TRBJ2-1; 7 bases fit TRBD1. V lost 0 bases, J lost 0 bases, and 2 bases stayed unmatched. Per the germline V gene, CDR1 is LGHDT and CDR2 is YNNKEL (reference sequence). The length of the CDR3 is 16 residues.

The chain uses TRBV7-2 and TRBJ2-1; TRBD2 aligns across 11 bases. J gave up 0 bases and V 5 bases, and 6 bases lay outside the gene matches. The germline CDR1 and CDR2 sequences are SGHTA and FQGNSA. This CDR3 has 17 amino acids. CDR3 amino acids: CASSKLAGGGSYNEQFF. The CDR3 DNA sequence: TGTGCCAGCAGCAAATTAGCGGGAGGGGGCTCCTACAATGAGCAGTTCTTC.

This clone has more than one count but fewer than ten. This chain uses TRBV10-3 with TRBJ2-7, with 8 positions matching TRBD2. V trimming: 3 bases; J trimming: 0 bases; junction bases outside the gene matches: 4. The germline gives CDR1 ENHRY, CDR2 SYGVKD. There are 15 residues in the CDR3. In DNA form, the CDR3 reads TGTGCCATCAGTGATCGGGGGGGTAGCTCCTACGAGCAGTACTTC. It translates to CAISDRGGSSYEQYF.

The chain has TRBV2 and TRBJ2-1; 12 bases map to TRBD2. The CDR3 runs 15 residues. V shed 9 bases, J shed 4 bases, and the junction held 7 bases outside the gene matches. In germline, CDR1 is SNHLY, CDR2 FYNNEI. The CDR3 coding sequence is TGTGCCAGAGGGAAGACTAGCGGGGGTTACAATGAGCAGTTCTTC. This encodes CARGKTSGGYNEQFF.